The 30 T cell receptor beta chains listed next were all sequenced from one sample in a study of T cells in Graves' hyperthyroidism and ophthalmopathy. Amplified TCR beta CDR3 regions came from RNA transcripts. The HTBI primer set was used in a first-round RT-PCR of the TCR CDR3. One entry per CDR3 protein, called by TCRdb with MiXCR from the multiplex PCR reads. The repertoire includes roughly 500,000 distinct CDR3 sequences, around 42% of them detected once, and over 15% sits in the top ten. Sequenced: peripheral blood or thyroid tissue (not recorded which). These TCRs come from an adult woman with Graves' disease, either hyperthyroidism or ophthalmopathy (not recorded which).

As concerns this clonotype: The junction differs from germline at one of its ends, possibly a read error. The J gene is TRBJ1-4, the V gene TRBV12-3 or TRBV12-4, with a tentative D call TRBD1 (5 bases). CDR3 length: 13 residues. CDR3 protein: CANSLAGTEKLFF. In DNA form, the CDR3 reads TGTGCCAACAGTTTAGCAGGGACGGAAAAACTGTTTTTT.

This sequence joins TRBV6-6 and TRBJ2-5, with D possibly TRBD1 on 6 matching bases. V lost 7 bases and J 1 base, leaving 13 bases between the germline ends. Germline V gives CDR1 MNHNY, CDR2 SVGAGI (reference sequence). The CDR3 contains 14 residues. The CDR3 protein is CASIKTGSQETQYF. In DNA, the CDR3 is TGTGCCAGCATCAAGACAGGTTCCCAAGAGACCCAGTACTTC.

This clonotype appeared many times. In DNA form, the CDR3 reads TGTGCCATCCGACAGGGACCCTACGAGCAGTACTTC. It is translated as CAIRQGPYEQYF. J is TRBJ2-7 and V is TRBV28, with 7 bases that match TRBD1. The V and J ends lost 10 bases and 2 bases, in that order; junction bases with no gene match: 5. Germline CDR1 and CDR2: MDHEN and SYDVKM. The CDR3 sequence is 12 residues long.

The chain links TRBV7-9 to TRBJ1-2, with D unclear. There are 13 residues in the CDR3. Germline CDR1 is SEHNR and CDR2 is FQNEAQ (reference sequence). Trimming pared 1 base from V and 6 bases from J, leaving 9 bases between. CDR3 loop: CASSLGGSDGYTF. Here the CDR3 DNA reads TGTGCCAGCAGCTTAGGAGGGTCGGATGGCTACACCTTC.

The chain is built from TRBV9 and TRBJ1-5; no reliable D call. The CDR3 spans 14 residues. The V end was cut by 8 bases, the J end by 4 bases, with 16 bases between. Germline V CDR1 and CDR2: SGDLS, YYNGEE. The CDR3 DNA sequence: TGTGCCAGTGCTAGGTTAGGAGCTAATCAGCCCCAGCATTTT. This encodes CASARLGANQPQHF.

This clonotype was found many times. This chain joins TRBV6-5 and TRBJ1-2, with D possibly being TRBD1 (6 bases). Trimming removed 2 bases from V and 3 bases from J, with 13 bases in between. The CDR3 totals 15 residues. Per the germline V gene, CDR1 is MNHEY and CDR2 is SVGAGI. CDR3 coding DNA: TGTGCCAGCAGTTACGGGGCAGGGGATTACTATGGCTACACCTTC. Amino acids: CASSYGAGDYYGYTF.

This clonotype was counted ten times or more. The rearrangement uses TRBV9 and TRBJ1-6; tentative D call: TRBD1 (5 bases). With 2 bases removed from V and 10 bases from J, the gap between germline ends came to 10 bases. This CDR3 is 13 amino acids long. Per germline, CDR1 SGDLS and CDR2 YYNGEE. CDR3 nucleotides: TGTGCCAGCAGCGTGGAGCAGGGATCACCCCTCCACTTT. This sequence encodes CASSVEQGSPLHF.

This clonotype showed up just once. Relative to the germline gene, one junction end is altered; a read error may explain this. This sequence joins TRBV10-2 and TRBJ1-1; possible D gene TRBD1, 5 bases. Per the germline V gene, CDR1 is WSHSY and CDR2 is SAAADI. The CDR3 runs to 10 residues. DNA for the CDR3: TGCGCCAGCAAGGGGCCTGAATCTTTCTTT. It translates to CASKGPESFF.

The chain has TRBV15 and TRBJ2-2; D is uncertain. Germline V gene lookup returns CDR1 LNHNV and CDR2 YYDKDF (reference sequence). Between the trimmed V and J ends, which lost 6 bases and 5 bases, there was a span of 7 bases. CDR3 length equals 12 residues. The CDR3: CATRGLTGELFF. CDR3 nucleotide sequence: TGTGCCACCAGGGGGTTAACCGGGGAGCTGTTTTTT.

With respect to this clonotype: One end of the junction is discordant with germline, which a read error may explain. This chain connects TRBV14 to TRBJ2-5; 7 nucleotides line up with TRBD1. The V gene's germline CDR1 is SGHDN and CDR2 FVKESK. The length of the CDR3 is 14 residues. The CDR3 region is CVSSRWDRQETQYF. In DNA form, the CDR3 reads TGTGTCAGCAGCCGTTGGGACAGACAAGAGACCCAGTACTTC.

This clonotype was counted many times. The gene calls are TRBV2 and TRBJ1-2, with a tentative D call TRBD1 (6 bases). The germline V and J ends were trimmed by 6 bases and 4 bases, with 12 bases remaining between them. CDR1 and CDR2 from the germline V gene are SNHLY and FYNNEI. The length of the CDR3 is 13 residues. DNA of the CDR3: TGTGCCAGCAGCCAAGACAGGCTCTATGGCTACACCTTC. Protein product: CASSQDRLYGYTF.

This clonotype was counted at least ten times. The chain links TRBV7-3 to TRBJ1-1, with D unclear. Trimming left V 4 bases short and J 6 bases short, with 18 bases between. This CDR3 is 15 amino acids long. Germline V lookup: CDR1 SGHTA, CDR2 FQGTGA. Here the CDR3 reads CASSSLGEGLAEAFF. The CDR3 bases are TGTGCCAGCAGCTCGCTCGGGGAGGGTTTAGCTGAAGCTTTCTTT. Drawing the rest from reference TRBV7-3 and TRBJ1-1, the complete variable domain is GAGVSQTPSNKVTEKGKYVELRCDPISGHTALYWYRQSLGQGPEFLIYFQGTGAADDSGLPNDRFFAVRPEGSVSTLKIQRTERGDSAVYLCASSSLGEGLAEAFFGQGTRLTVV.

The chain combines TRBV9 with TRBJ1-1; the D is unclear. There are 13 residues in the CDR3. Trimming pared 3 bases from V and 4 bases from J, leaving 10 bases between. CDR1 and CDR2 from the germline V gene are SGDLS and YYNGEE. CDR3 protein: CASSAQEATEAFF. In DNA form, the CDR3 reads TGTGCCAGCAGCGCCCAGGAGGCCACTGAAGCTTTCTTT. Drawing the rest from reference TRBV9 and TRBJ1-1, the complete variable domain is DSGVTQTPKHLITATGQRVTLRCSPRSGDLSVYWYQQSLDQGLQFLIQYYNGEERAKGNILERFSAQQFPDLHSELNLSSLELGDSALYFCASSAQEATEAFFGQGTRLTVV.

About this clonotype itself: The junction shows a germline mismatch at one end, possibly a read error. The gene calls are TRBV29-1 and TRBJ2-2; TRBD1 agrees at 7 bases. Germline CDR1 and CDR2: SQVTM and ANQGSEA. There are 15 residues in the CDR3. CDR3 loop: CSVPRGPLQGVEQFF. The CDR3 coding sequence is TGCAGCGTCCCAAGGGGGCCCCTTCAAGGTGTGGAGCAGTTTTTT.

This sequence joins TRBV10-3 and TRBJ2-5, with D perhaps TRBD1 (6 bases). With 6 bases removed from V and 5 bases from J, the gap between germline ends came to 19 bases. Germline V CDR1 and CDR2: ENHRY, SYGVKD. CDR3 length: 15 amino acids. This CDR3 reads CAIRAIQGMMETQYF. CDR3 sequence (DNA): TGTGCCATCAGGGCGATCCAGGGGATGATGGAGACCCAGTACTTC.

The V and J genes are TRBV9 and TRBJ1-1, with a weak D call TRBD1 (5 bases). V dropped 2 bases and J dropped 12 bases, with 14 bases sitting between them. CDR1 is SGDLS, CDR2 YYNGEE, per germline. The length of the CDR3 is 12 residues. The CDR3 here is CASSVVGGETFF. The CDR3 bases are TGTGCCAGCAGCGTGGTGGGGGGGGAAACTTTCTTT.

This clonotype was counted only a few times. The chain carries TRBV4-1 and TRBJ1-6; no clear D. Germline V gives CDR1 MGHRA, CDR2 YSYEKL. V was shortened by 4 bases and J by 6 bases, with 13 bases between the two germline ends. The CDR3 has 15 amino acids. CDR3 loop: CASSPPTAVNSPLHF. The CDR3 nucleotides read TGCGCCAGCAGCCCTCCCACCGCCGTTAATTCACCCCTCCACTTT.

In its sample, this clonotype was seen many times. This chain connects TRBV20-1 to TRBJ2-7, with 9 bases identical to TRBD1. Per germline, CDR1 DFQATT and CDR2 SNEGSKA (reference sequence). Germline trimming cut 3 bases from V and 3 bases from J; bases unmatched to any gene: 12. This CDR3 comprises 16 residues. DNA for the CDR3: TGCAGTGCTAGCCCGAGGGGAAGGACAGGGGACTACGAGCAGTACTTC. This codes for CSASPRGRTGDYEQYF.

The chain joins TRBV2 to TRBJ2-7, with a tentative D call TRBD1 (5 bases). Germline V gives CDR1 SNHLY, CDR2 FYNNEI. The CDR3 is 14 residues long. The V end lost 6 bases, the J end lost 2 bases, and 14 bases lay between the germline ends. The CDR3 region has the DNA TGTGCCAGCAGCGATCCGACAGAGACCTACGAGCAGTACTTC. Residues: CASSDPTETYEQYF. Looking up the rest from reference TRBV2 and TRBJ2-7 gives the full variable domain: EPEVTQTPSHQVTQMGQEVILRCVPISNHLYFYWYRQILGQKVEFLVSFYNNEISEKSEIFDDQFSVERPDGSNFTLKIRSTKLEDSAMYFCASSDPTETYEQYFGPGTRLTVT.

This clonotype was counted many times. CDR3 sequence reads: CASSAGKNTEAFF. CDR3 in DNA: TGCGCCAGCAGCGCTGGGAAGAACACTGAAGCTTTCTTT. The V gene is TRBV5-1, the J gene TRBJ1-1; no reliable D call. Between the trimmed V and J ends, which lost 4 bases and 1 base, there was a span of 8 bases. Germline loops: CDR1 SGHRS, CDR2 YFSETQ. There are 13 residues in the CDR3.

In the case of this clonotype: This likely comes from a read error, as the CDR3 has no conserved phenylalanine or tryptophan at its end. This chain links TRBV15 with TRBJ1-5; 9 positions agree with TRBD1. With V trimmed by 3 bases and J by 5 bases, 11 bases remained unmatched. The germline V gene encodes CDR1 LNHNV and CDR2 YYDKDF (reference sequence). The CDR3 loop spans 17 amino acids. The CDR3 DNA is TGTGCCACCAGCAGTGCTAGGGACAGGGAATTTGATCAGCCCCAGCATCTT. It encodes CATSSARDREFDQPQHL.

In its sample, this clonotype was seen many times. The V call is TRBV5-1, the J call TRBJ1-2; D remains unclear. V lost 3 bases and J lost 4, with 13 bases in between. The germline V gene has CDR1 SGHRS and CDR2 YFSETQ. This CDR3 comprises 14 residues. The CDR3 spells CASSSSLLTYGYTF. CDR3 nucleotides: TGCGCCAGCAGCTCGTCACTCCTGACCTATGGCTACACCTTC.

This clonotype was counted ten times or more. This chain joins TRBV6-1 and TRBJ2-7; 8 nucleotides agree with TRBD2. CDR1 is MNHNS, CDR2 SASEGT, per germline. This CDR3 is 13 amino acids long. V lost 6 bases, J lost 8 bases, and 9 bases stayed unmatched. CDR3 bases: TGTGCCAGCAGCCTCGGGGGGGAAAGGCAGCAGTACTTC. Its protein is CASSLGGERQQYF.

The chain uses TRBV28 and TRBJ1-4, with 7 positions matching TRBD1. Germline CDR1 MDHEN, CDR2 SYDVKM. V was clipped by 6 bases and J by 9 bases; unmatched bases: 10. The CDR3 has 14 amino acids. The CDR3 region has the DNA TGTGCCAGCAGCCAGGGACAGACAAGGCAAAAACTGTTTTTT. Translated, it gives CASSQGQTRQKLFF. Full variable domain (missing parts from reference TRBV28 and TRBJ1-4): DVKVTQSSRYLVKRTGEKVFLECVQDMDHENMFWYRQDPGLGLRLIYFSYDVKMKEKGDIPEGYSVSREKKERFSLILESASTNQTSMYLCASSQGQTRQKLFFGSGTQLSVL.

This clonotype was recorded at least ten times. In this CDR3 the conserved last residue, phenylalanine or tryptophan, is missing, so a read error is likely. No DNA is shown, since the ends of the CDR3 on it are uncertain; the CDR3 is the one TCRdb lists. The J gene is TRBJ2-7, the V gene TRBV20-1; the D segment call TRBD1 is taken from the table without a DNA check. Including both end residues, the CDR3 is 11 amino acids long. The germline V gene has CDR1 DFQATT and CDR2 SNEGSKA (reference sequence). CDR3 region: CSARDKGQTYL.

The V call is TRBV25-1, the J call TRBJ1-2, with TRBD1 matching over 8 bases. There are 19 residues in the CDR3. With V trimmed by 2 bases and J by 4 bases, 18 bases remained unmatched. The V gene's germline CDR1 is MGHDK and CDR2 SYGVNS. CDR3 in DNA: TGTGCCAGCAGTGAAACTCCCCGGACAGGGCGCCCAAACGGCTATGGCTACACCTTC. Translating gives CASSETPRTGRPNGYGYTF.

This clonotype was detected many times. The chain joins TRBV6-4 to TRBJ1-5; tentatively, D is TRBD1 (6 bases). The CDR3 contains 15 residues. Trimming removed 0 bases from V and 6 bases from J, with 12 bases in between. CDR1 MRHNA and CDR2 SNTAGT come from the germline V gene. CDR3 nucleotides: TGTGCCAGCAGTGACTCTGCAGGGGCGGGTCAGCCCCAGCATTTT. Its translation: CASSDSAGAGQPQHF.

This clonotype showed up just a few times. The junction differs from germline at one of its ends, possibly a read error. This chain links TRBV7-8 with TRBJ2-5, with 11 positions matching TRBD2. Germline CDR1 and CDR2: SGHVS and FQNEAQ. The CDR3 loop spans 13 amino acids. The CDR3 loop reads CASSSDSGRDLVF. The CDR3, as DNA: TGTGCCAGCAGCTCAGATAGCGGGAGGGACCTGGTCTTC.

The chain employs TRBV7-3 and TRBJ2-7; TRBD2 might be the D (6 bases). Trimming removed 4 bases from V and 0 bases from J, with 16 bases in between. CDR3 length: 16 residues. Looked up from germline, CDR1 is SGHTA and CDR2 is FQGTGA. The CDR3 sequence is CASSSSGGTGSYEQYF. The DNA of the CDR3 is TGTGCCAGCAGCTCCTCAGGCGGGACCGGCTCCTACGAGCAGTACTTC.

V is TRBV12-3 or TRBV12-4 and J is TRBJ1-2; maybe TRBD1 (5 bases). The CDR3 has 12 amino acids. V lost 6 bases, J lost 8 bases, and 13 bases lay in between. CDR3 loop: CASRPGTGGYTF. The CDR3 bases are TGTGCCAGCAGACCCGGGACGGGGGGCTACACCTTC.